Listed below are T cell receptor beta chains from one sample, sequenced in a study of OX40 agonist ivuxolimab in advanced cancers. The repertoire was sequenced with immunoSEQ multiplex PCR; TCRdb's copy has only in-frame clones and lacks some. The sample lists roughly 75,000 clones, 85% to 95% occurring once. Sequencing used CD4+ or CD8+ T cells sorted from blood, obtained in a trial of the OX40 agonist ivuxolimab. Source of these receptors: an adult with an advanced solid tumor such as melanoma, head and neck, liver or kidney cancer. CDR3s include the opening cysteine and the closing phenylalanine or tryptophan. The D gene is left open where the match is weak. Size values are once, few and many counts, or a class for expanded clones, and some rows have none.

TRBD1,-,TRBV27,TRBJ2-3,TGTGCCAGCAGTTCCCACCAGGGGGCAGGCACAGATACGCAGTATTTT,CASSSHQGAGTDTQYF
TRBD1,-,TRBV5-4,TRBJ1-2,TGTGCCAGCAGATGGGGACAGGGGGTAGGCTATGGCTACACCTTC,CASRWGQGVGYGYTF
-,few,TRBV27,TRBJ1-1,TGTGCCAGCACTGAAAGAGGCAGGGAAAACACTGAAGCTTTCTTT,CASTERGRENTEAFF
-,-,TRBV9,TRBJ2-2,TGTGCCAGCAGCCTTGGCACCGGGGAGCTGTTTTTT,CASSLGTGELFF
-,once,TRBV11-2,TRBJ1-1,TGTGCCAGCAGCTTAGGGGGTGGGAACACTGAAGCTTTCTTT,CASSLGGGNTEAFF
TRBD2,once,TRBV9,TRBJ2-1,TGTGCCAGCAGCCGCAGCGGGGGTTACAATGAGCAGTTCTTC,CASSRSGGYNEQFF
-,-,TRBV5-6,TRBJ1-1,TGTGCCAGCAGCTTCTGGGGGACTGAAGCTTTCTTT,CASSFWGTEAFF
TRBD1,-,TRBV5-1,TRBJ1-1,TGCGCCAGCAGCCAATACCCCGGGACAGGGAACATCCTGGCAGCTTTCTTT,CASSQYPGTGNILAAFF
TRBD2,-,TRBV13,TRBJ2-5,TGTGCCAGCAGCCCCGGACTAGCGGGGGGGGAAGAGACCCAGTACTTC,CASSPGLAGGEETQYF
-,-,TRBV6-6,TRBJ1-1,TGTGCCAGCAGTCCTACAGCTTTTGGCACTGAAGCTTTCTTT,CASSPTAFGTEAFF
-,-,TRBV27,TRBJ2-5,TGTGCCAGCAGCCCAGGGATACAACCTATCCAAGAGACCCAGTACTTC,CASSPGIQPIQETQYF
-,-,TRBV27,TRBJ1-1,TGTGCCAGCAGCTCGACAGGTCACACTGAAGCTTTCTTT,CASSSTGHTEAFF
-,once,TRBV11-3,TRBJ2-5,TGTGCCAGCAGCTTAGAAACAGGGTCCGAGACCCAGTACTTC,CASSLETGSETQYF
-,-,TRBV27,TRBJ1-1,TGTGCCAGCAGTTTAGGGACAATGAACACTGAAGCTTTCTTT,CASSLGTMNTEAFF
-,-,TRBV19,TRBJ1-2,TGTGCCAGTGTAGGTTCCAATGGCTACACCTTC,CASVGSNGYTF
TRBD2,-,TRBV4-3,TRBJ2-5,TGCGCCAGCAGCCAACTAGCGGGGAAACAAGAGACCCAGTACTTC,CASSQLAGKQETQYF
-,-,TRBV27,TRBJ2-2,TGTGCCAGCAGTTTTCTTTACAGAACCGGGGAGCTGTTTTTT,CASSFLYRTGELFF
TRBD2,-,TRBV5-1,TRBJ2-2,TGCGCCAGCAGCCGTACCGGCGGGGGGCGCAACACCGGGGAGCTGTTTTTT,CASSRTGGGRNTGELFF
TRBD1,few,TRBV11-2,TRBJ1-4,TGTGCCAGCAGCCTTGACAGGGGATGGGGGGAAAAACTGTTTTTT,CASSLDRGWGEKLFF
TRBD2,-,TRBV7-3,TRBJ2-3,TGTGCCAGCAGCCTAGCGGGAGGCGTGGCAGATACGCAGTATTTT,CASSLAGGVADTQYF